Below are 14 T cell receptor beta chains sequenced from a single sample in a study of blood T cell repertoires in COVID-19. Assay: immunoSEQ multiplex PCR; the TCRdb copy retains only in-frame clones and omits some. Among about 39,000 clones listed, about 80% were seen once. Material for sequencing was peripheral blood. These receptors were collected from a man aged 65 to 79 with active or convalescent COVID-19.

V and J are TRBV5-4 and TRBJ1-1; tentative D call: TRBD1 (6 bases). CDR3 length: 14 amino acids. Germline values: CDR1 SGHNT, CDR2 YYREEE (reference sequence). Trimming shortened V by 1 base and J by 2 bases, and 9 bases separated the two germline ends. This CDR3 is CASSLSRGNTEAFF. CDR3 bases: TGTGCCAGCAGCTTGTCCAGGGGTAACACTGAAGCTTTCTTT.

This clone is medium-sized within its sample. J is TRBJ2-7 and V is TRBV2; D uncertain. Germline CDR1 SNHLY, CDR2 FYNNEI. V shed 8 bases and J shed 3 bases, with 5 bases lying between them. This CDR3 is 10 amino acids long. This chain's CDR3 is CASRNYEQYF. The CDR3, as DNA: TGTGCCAGCCGTAACTACGAGCAGTACTTC.

The chain couples TRBV9 to TRBJ1-2, with a possible D match to TRBD1 (5 bases). Trimming left V 4 bases short and J 8 bases short, with 15 bases between. The CDR3 sequence is 13 residues long. Germline CDR1 and CDR2: SGDLS and YYNGEE. The CDR3 nucleotides are TGTGCCAGCAGCTCCTGGGAGGGGTCCGGCTACACCTTC. This translates into CASSSWEGSGYTF. Full variable domain (missing parts from reference TRBV9 and TRBJ1-2): DSGVTQTPKHLITATGQRVTLRCSPRSGDLSVYWYQQSLDQGLQFLIQYYNGEERAKGNILERFSAQQFPDLHSELNLSSLELGDSALYFCASSSWEGSGYTFGSGTRLTVV.

V gene TRBV25-1 combines with J gene TRBJ2-7; unclear D gene. Germline lookup yields CDR1 MGHDK and CDR2 SYGVNS. The CDR3 loop spans 11 amino acids. The V end lost 4 bases, the J end lost 5 bases, and 6 bases lay between the germline ends. CDR3 nucleotide sequence: TGTGCCAGCAGTGTTAGAAACGAGCAGTACTTC. Translation: CASSVRNEQYF.

The chain has TRBV5-1 and TRBJ2-1, with D uncertain. This CDR3 has 15 residues. Germline CDR1 and CDR2: SGHRS and YFSETQ. Trimming removed 6 bases at V and 4 bases at J, with 17 bases between. This chain's CDR3 is CASTKETGFYNEQFF. Written as DNA, the CDR3 is TGCGCCAGCACTAAGGAGACTGGATTTTACAATGAGCAGTTCTTC.

The V call is TRBV28, the J call TRBJ1-2, with D hard to call. The CDR3 loop spans 16 amino acids. V was shortened by 6 bases and J by 4 bases, with 21 bases between the two germline ends. CDR1 MDHEN and CDR2 SYDVKM come from the germline V gene. The CDR3 DNA sequence: TGTGCCAGCAGAAATTGGGAAGGAGGCGAGAGCTATGGCTACACCTTC. Translated, it gives CASRNWEGGESYGYTF.

V gene TRBV7-2 combines with J gene TRBJ2-3; 15 bases are a match to TRBD2. Germline values: CDR1 SGHTA, CDR2 FQGNSA. This CDR3 contains 16 residues. J gave up 8 bases and V 5 bases, and 8 bases lay outside the gene matches. This CDR3 reads CASSPWTSGGVGTQYF. The CDR3 DNA reads as TGTGCCAGCAGCCCCTGGACTAGCGGGGGGGTGGGTACGCAGTATTTT.

J is TRBJ2-1 and V is TRBV2; 8 bases agree with TRBD1. The J segment lost 8 bases and the V segment lost 6 bases, leaving 3 bases of the junction unmatched. The CDR3 spans 12 residues. The germline CDR1 and CDR2 sequences are SNHLY and FYNNEI. The CDR3 sequence: CASRGQADEQFF. The CDR3 bases are TGTGCCAGCAGGGGACAGGCGGATGAGCAGTTCTTC.

The table lists this clone with a few counts. The chain couples TRBV19 to TRBJ1-2; no clear D gene. V was trimmed by 3 bases and J by 3 bases, leaving 11 bases between them. The CDR3 is 14 residues long. The V gene's germline CDR1 is LNHDA and CDR2 SQIVND (reference sequence). CDR3 DNA sequence: TGTGCCAGTAGTATGATAGTGGTTCACTATGGCTACACCTTC. This sequence encodes CASSMIVVHYGYTF.

This rearrangement joins TRBV5-4 to TRBJ1-1; 7 bases match TRBD1. Looked up from germline, CDR1 is SGHNT and CDR2 is YYREEE (reference sequence). Unmatched junction bases numbered 9, after V lost 4 bases and J lost 6 bases. The CDR3 totals 14 residues. The DNA of the CDR3 is TGTGCCAGCAGCACGACAGGGTTAAGCGCTGAAGCTTTCTTT. This codes for CASSTTGLSAEAFF.

In DNA, the CDR3 is TGTGCCAGCGGCAGGGAATTCGCAGATACGCAGTATTTT. Its protein is CASGREFADTQYF. The rearrangement links TRBV6-5 to TRBJ2-3; possible D gene TRBD1, 5 bases. Looked up from germline, CDR1 is MNHEY and CDR2 is SVGAGI. V was cut by 8 bases and J by 4 bases, with 13 bases left in between. CDR3 size: 13 residues.

In its sample, this clone was seen a few times. Other DNA sequences from this sample encode an identical CDR3 as well. V and J are TRBV7-9 and TRBJ1-4; D not certain. V gave up 1 base and J gave up 0 bases, with 6 bases separating them. Germline lookup yields CDR1 SEHNR and CDR2 FQNEAQ (reference sequence). The CDR3 runs to 15 residues. The CDR3 DNA reads TGTGCCAGCAGCTTAGGAGGTTCAACTAATGAAAAACTGTTTTTT. Protein sequence: CASSLGGSTNEKLFF.

Notes on this clone: This sample also contains other DNA sequences that code for the same CDR3. The chain uses TRBV19 and TRBJ2-7; 8 positions match TRBD2. V gave up 5 bases and J gave up 1 base; unmatched junction bases: 10. The CDR3 has 16 residues. Germline lookup yields CDR1 LNHDA and CDR2 SQIVND (reference sequence). In nucleotides, the CDR3 is TGTGCCAGTAGTCCCCGGGCCGGGGGGGATTCCTACGAGCAGTACTTC. This sequence encodes CASSPRAGGDSYEQYF.

V gene TRBV5-1 combines with J gene TRBJ2-1; D ambiguous. V was shortened by 6 bases and J by 0 bases, with 10 bases between the two germline ends. CDR3 size: 14 residues. CDR1 and CDR2 (germline): SGHRS, YFSETQ. CDR3 residues: CASNEYSSYNEQFF. CDR3 coding DNA: TGCGCCAGCAACGAGTACAGCTCCTACAATGAGCAGTTCTTC.